Reported below is one TCR beta chain. The sample comes from a study of cytomegalovirus exposure and HLA in healthy donors. Germline V CDR1 and CDR2: SEHNR, FQNEAQ (reference sequence). This CDR3 has 14 amino acids. Trimming shortened V by 1 base and J by 5 bases, and 12 bases separated the two germline ends. The PCR was carried out with 60 Vbeta primers and 13 Jbeta primers. Sequencing used immunoSEQ multiplex PCR; TCRdb keeps in-frame clones, though not all of them. Among some 140,000 clones listed, more than 75% were seen once. This chain links TRBV7-9 with TRBJ2-7; no clear D. The sequencing input was PBMCs. This receptor was identified in a man aged 25 to 45 in good health and CMV-seropositive. DNA for the CDR3: TGTGCCAGCAGCTTAGACTGGGCAGTCCACGAGCAGTACTTC. Protein product: CASSLDWAVHEQYF. The full variable domain, in which reference TRBV7-9 and TRBJ2-7 provide the parts outside the CDR3, is DTGVSQNPRHKITKRGQNVTFRCDPISEHNRLYWYRQTLGQGPEFLTYFQNEAQLEKSRLLSDRFSAERPKGSFSTLEIQRTEQGDSAMYLCASSLDWAVHEQYFGPGTRLTVT.